This T cell receptor beta chain is from a study of blood T cells in healthy people across ages. Findings and limits, study-wide: More naive CD4+ cells and higher diversity marked long-lived donors relative to aged donors.

In germline, CDR1 is ENHRY, CDR2 SYGVKD. The CDR3 runs to 13 residues. The V end lost 8 bases, the J end lost 8 bases, and 13 bases lay between the germline ends. Every donor contributed 7.5 to 10 milliliters of peripheral blood by blood draw. Per sample, at least 6 micrograms of total RNA were extracted. Details on this clonotype: Its antigen is as yet unknown.

The authors ran a second PCR of about 6 to 11 cycles using a sample-barcoded 5' primer and a J-beta primer mix. Template switching added a 12-random-nucleotide identifier to every cDNA molecule. Via MiXCR, TCRdb re-called the 5' RACE reads, giving one row per CDR3 protein. The table lists about 1.8 million distinct CDR3 sequences, about 49% of them singletons. The genes are TRBV10-3 and TRBJ1-6; the D gene is possibly TRBD1 (5 bases). Sequencing input: blood. The sequence was obtained from a woman aged 40 to 49 in good health. CDR3 residues: CAIQGLRDSPLHF. The CDR3 DNA reads as TGTGCCATCCAGGGTTTAAGGGATTCACCCCTCCACTTT.